The 24 T cell receptor beta chains below come from one sample, sequenced in a study of blood T cell repertoires in COVID-19. Assay: immunoSEQ multiplex PCR; the TCRdb copy retains only in-frame clones and omits some. The sample holds about 200,000 clones; approximately 80% are singletons and the top ten take 27%. The source material was peripheral blood. All receptors come from a man aged 35 to 55 with acute or convalescent COVID-19.

The gene calls are TRBV27 and TRBJ2-7; a possible D gene is TRBD2 (6 bases). The germline gives CDR1 MNHEY, CDR2 SMNVEV (reference sequence). The CDR3 has 14 residues. The V gene lost 6 bases and the J gene lost 5 bases, with 17 bases spanning the gap. This chain's CDR3 is CASSPSSARNEQYF. CDR3 nucleotides: TGTGCCAGCAGCCCTTCTAGCGCTCGGAACGAGCAGTACTTC.

The V gene is TRBV7-6, the J gene TRBJ2-2, with TRBD2 matching over 13 bases. The CDR3 is 17 residues long. The germline gives CDR1 SGHVS, CDR2 FNYEAQ. The junction had 6 bases not matched to a gene; V was cut back by 1 base and J by 7 bases. The DNA for the CDR3 is TGTGCCAGCAGCTTAGGACTAGCGGGAGGAGGTGGCGGGGAGCTGTTTTTT. This encodes CASSLGLAGGGGGELFF.

This rearrangement joins TRBV19 to TRBJ1-2; D possibly corresponds to TRBD1 (5 bases). This CDR3 is 12 amino acids long. Trimming stripped 10 bases from V and 7 bases from J, with 16 bases between. The germline CDR1 and CDR2 sequences are LNHDA and SQIVND (reference sequence). The CDR3 loop reads CATEAGIGGYTF. Written as DNA, the CDR3 is TGTGCCACTGAGGCAGGGATTGGTGGCTACACCTTC.

V is TRBV2 and J is TRBJ1-1, with a weak D call TRBD1 (6 bases). There are 15 residues in the CDR3. Trimming stripped 7 bases from V and 4 bases from J, with 19 bases between. Per the germline V gene, CDR1 is SNHLY and CDR2 is FYNNEI. The CDR3 DNA reads as TGTGCCAGCACCCCATCGACAGGATCTTTCACTGAAGCTTTCTTT. Amino acid sequence: CASTPSTGSFTEAFF.

This clone was seen only once. The chain is built from TRBV7-8 and TRBJ2-7; TRBD2 matches at 10 bases. CDR1 and CDR2 from the germline V gene are SGHVS and FQNEAQ. This CDR3 is 15 amino acids long. The J segment lost 5 bases and the V segment lost 3 bases, leaving 7 bases of the junction unmatched. The CDR3 loop reads CASSFSSGGSHEQYF. The DNA for the CDR3 is TGTGCCAGCAGCTTTTCTAGCGGGGGATCCCACGAGCAGTACTTC. Full variable domain (rest looked up from reference TRBV7-8 and TRBJ2-7): GAGVSQSPRYKVAKRGQDVALRCDPISGHVSLFWYQQALGQGPEFLTYFQNEAQLDKSGLPSDRFFAERPEGSVSTLKIQRTQQEDSAVYLCASSFSSGGSHEQYFGPGTRLTVT.

This clone was detected only a few times. This rearrangement joins TRBV5-8 to TRBJ2-1, with 8 nucleotides matching TRBD1. The CDR3 is 15 residues long. The trim removed 3 bases at V and 5 bases at J, leaving 7 bases unmatched. CDR1 is SGHTS, CDR2 YDEGEE, per germline. The CDR3 sequence: CASSSRTGFDNEQFF. The CDR3 DNA sequence: TGTGCCAGCAGCTCCCGGACAGGGTTCGACAATGAGCAGTTCTTC.

As regards this clone: This specimen includes other DNA sequences encoding the same CDR3. The chain joins TRBV18 to TRBJ2-5; D possibly corresponds to TRBD1 (5 bases). V lost 6 bases, J lost 5 bases, and 13 bases lay in between. The length of the CDR3 is 13 residues. CDR1 and CDR2 (germline): KGHSH, LQKENI. CDR3 region: CASSPQGGETQYF. CDR3 nucleotide sequence: TGTGCCAGCTCCCCCCAGGGTGGGGAGACCCAGTACTTC.

The CDR3, as DNA: TGTGCCAGCTCACCAGGGATCGGGACAGGGACCGGGGAGCTGTTTTTT. Translated: CASSPGIGTGTGELFF. The chain recombines TRBV18 with TRBJ2-2, with 9 positions matching TRBD1. The CDR3 is 16 residues long. Germline CDR1 and CDR2: KGHSH and LQKENI. Germline trimming cut 2 bases from V and 5 bases from J; bases unmatched to any gene: 6.

This clone was detected only a few times. This rearrangement joins TRBV11-2 to TRBJ2-6, with D possibly matching TRBD1 (5 bases). CDR1 is SGHAT, CDR2 FQNNGV, per germline. The V and J ends lost 1 base and 0 bases respectively, with 10 bases between them. The CDR3 contains 17 residues. The CDR3 region is CASSLGAGNSGANVLTF. In nucleotides, the CDR3 is TGTGCCAGCAGCTTAGGGGCAGGGAACTCTGGGGCCAACGTCCTGACTTTC.

The chain employs TRBV30 and TRBJ2-7; 7 bases match TRBD1. Germline-derived CDR1 and CDR2 are GTSNPN and SVGIG (reference sequence). The ends lost 4 bases at V and 2 bases at J; junction bases unmatched: 8. The CDR3 runs to 14 residues. The CDR3 spells CAWIPFGTAYEQYF. CDR3 sequence (DNA): TGTGCCTGGATTCCCTTCGGGACAGCCTACGAGCAGTACTTC.

The chain recombines TRBV29-1 with TRBJ1-4; TRBD1 might be the D (5 bases). V shed 4 bases and J shed 1 base, with 7 bases lying between them. The CDR3 is 13 residues long. The germline gives CDR1 SQVTM, CDR2 ANQGSEA. CDR3 residues: CSVGGVTNEKLFF. The CDR3 DNA follows: TGCAGCGTTGGGGGGGTAACTAATGAAAAACTGTTTTTT.

V usage is TRBV28 and J usage is TRBJ1-4, with TRBD1 identical over 10 bases. Germline V gene lookup returns CDR1 MDHEN and CDR2 SYDVKM. The CDR3 totals 15 residues. V trimming: 7 bases; J trimming: 6 bases; junction bases outside the gene matches: 8. CDR3 residues: CASTQSGQGDEKLFF. CDR3 coding DNA: TGTGCCAGCACCCAATCCGGACAGGGGGATGAAAAACTGTTTTTT.

The chain carries TRBV6-5 and TRBJ1-4, with TRBD1 matching over 11 bases. Unmatched junction bases numbered 6, after V lost 4 bases and J lost 11 bases. Germline V gene lookup returns CDR1 MNHEY and CDR2 SVGAGI. The CDR3 has 14 residues. The CDR3, as DNA: TGTGCCAGCAGTTCCGGACAGGGGGCGCGGAAACTGTTTTTT. It translates to CASSSGQGARKLFF.

The chain combines TRBV19 with TRBJ2-6; TRBD2 might be the D (6 bases). Germline loops: CDR1 LNHDA, CDR2 SQIVND (reference sequence). V lost 10 bases to trimming and J lost 0 bases, with 16 bases between them. The CDR3 totals 16 residues. DNA of the CDR3: TGTGCCACCGCACCCTTCGGGGGCTCTGGGGCCAACGTCCTGACTTTC. Encoded protein: CATAPFGGSGANVLTF.

The rearrangement links TRBV11-2 to TRBJ2-3, with D maybe TRBD2 (5 bases). This CDR3 spans 14 amino acids. V was shortened by 0 bases and J by 6 bases, with 10 bases between the two germline ends. CDR1 and CDR2 from the germline V gene are SGHAT and FQNNGV. CDR3 coding DNA: TGTGCCAGCAGCTTAGAACCGGCGGGCGATACGCAGTATTTT. This sequence encodes CASSLEPAGDTQYF.

The gene calls are TRBV11-2 and TRBJ1-2; D may be TRBD1 (5 bases). V was clipped by 4 bases and J by 10 bases, with 25 bases between them. Germline V CDR1 and CDR2: SGHAT, FQNNGV. The CDR3 contains 16 residues. The CDR3 spells CASSSWGRTANHNYTF. CDR3 DNA: TGTGCCAGCAGCTCTTGGGGGAGGACGGCGAATCATAACTACACCTTC. Drawing the rest from reference TRBV11-2 and TRBJ1-2, the complete variable domain is EAGVAQSPRYKIIEKRQSVAFWCNPISGHATLYWYQQILGQGPKLLIQFQNNGVVDDSQLPKDRFSAERLKGVDSTLKIQPAKLEDSAVYLCASSSWGRTANHNYTFGSGTRLTVV.

This CDR3 is CAIRDSFTEAFF. CDR3 nucleotide sequence: TGTGCCATCAGGGACAGTTTCACTGAAGCTTTCTTT. J is TRBJ1-1 and V is TRBV10-3; tentative D call: TRBD1 (6 bases). The CDR3 is 12 amino acids. The germline V and J ends were trimmed by 6 bases and 4 bases, with 9 bases remaining between them. The germline CDR1 and CDR2 sequences are ENHRY and SYGVKD.

This chain links TRBV3-1 (or the pseudogene TRBV3-2) with TRBJ2-1, with 8 positions matching TRBD1. The CDR3 is made up of 18 amino acids. CDR1 LGHDT and CDR2 YNNKEL come from the germline V gene (reference sequence). The V gene end was trimmed by 1 base and the J gene end by 0 bases; junction bases not matched to a gene: 8. Here the CDR3 reads CASSQGQGIGSSYNEQFF. The DNA for the CDR3 is TGTGCCAGCAGCCAAGGACAGGGGATTGGGAGCTCCTACAATGAGCAGTTCTTC.

V and J are TRBV6-5 and TRBJ2-5; 7 bases agree with TRBD2. The CDR3 is made up of 14 amino acids. V lost 6 bases and J lost 5; bases outside the gene matches: 9. Per the germline V gene, CDR1 is MNHEY and CDR2 is SVGAGI. The CDR3 loop is CASSSTGGGETQYF. The CDR3 coding sequence is TGTGCCAGCAGCTCCACGGGGGGTGGGGAGACCCAGTACTTC.

The chain employs TRBV7-2 and TRBJ1-1; D is perhaps TRBD1 (5 bases). V lost 2 bases to trimming and J lost 3 bases, with 13 bases between them. The CDR3 totals 15 residues. Germline CDR1 reads SGHTA; CDR2 reads FQGNSA. Written as DNA, the CDR3 is TGTGCCAGCAGCTTAAATGGCGGGGGGTACACTGAAGCTTTCTTT. Translated: CASSLNGGGYTEAFF.

V usage is TRBV4-2 and J usage is TRBJ1-2, with D unclear. Looked up from germline, CDR1 is LGHNA and CDR2 is YNFKEQ. This CDR3 spans 14 amino acids. Trimming removed 2 bases from V and 7 bases from J, with 14 bases in between. Here the CDR3 DNA reads TGTGCCAGCAGCCAATCATCATCGGGGAGTGGCTACACCTTC. Its translation: CASSQSSSGSGYTF.

V gene TRBV19 combines with J gene TRBJ2-7, with a tentative D call TRBD1 (6 bases). Germline V gene sequence: CDR1 LNHDA, CDR2 SQIVND (reference sequence). CDR3 length: 14 amino acids. Trimming pared 4 bases from V and 3 bases from J, leaving 13 bases between. CDR3 nucleotides: TGTGCCAGTAGTACCCGGGACATTAACTACGAGCAGTACTTC. It is translated as CASSTRDINYEQYF.

The CDR3, as DNA: TGTGCCTGGAGTGTACCCAGGATAGGAGAAAAACTGTTTTTT. Its translation: CAWSVPRIGEKLFF. The J gene is TRBJ1-4, the V gene TRBV30; D is undetermined. Deletions cut 0 bases from V and 8 bases from J, with 13 bases between. This CDR3 is 14 amino acids long. Germline V gene sequence: CDR1 GTSNPN, CDR2 SVGIG (reference sequence).

J is TRBJ2-1 and V is TRBV7-9, with TRBD1 matching 9 bases. Germline V CDR1 and CDR2: SEHNR, FQNEAQ (reference sequence). Germline trimming cut 4 bases from V and 5 bases from J; bases unmatched to any gene: 12. The CDR3 totals 17 residues. The CDR3 protein is CASSSYIGTGRNNEQFF. CDR3 nucleotide sequence: TGTGCCAGCAGCTCTTATATAGGGACAGGGCGAAACAATGAGCAGTTCTTC.